This T cell receptor (beta chain) was observed in a study of T cells in women clearing cervical HPV infection. Study-level information: Case blood drawn at lesion detection; control blood after infection cleared.

Regarding this clone: Sequencing ends 3 residues short of the CDR3 end; the germline J gene provides the rest.

Only in-frame clones appear in the TCRdb table, and some are missing; sequencing was by immunoSEQ multiplex PCR. The sample holds around 20,000 clones. V was shortened by 8 bases and J by 7 bases, with 22 bases between the two germline ends. CDR1 and CDR2 from the germline V gene are SNHLY and FYNNEI. CDR3 length equals 15 residues. Input material: blood buffy coat. This clonotype was sampled from a woman between 18 and 69 years old with a cervical HPV16 infection that either progressed to CIN3+ or cleared (not recorded which). This chain connects TRBV2 to TRBJ2-3; D perhaps matches TRBD2 (5 bases). The CDR3 sequence is CASGTIIATSYTQYF. The CDR3 bases that were read are TGTGCCAGCGGAACAATTATAGCGACCTCGTATACG.